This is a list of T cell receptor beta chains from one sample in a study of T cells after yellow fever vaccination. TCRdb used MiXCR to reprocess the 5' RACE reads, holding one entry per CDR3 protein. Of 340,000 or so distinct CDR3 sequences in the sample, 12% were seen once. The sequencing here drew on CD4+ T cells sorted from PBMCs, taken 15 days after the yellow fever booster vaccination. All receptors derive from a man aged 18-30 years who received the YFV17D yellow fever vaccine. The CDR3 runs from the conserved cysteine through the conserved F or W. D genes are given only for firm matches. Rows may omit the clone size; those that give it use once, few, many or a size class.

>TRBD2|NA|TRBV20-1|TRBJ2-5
CSARSPSGSGETQYF
TGCAGTGCTAGATCGCCTAGCGGGTCCGGGGAGACCCAGTACTTC
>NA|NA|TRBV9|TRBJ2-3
CASSVYRSRSTDTQYF
TGTGCCAGCAGCGTGTACCGCAGCCGGTCCACAGATACGCAGTATTTT
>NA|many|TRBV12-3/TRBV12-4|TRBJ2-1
CASSSYTGRNEQFF
TGTGCCAGCAGTTCTTACACAGGGAGAAATGAGCAGTTCTTC
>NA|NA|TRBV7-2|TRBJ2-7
CASSPGDYEQYF
TGTGCCAGCAGCCCCGGGGACTACGAGCAGTACTTC
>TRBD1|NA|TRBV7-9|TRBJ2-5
CASSLGGGDREETQYF
TGTGCCAGCAGCTTAGGAGGCGGGGACAGGGAAGAGACCCAGTACTTC
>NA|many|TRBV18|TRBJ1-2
CASSPGPNYGYTF
TGTGCCAGCAGCCCGGGACCGAACTATGGCTACACCTTC
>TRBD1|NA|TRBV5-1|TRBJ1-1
CASSLRDRVAEAFF
TGCGCCAGCAGCTTGCGGGACAGGGTCGCTGAAGCTTTCTTT
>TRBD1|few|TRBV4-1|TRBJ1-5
CASSHDDRGHQPQHF
TGCGCCAGCAGCCACGATGACAGGGGGCATCAGCCCCAGCATTTT
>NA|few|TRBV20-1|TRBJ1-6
CSARKGVSSPLHF
TGCAGTGCTAGAAAGGGTGTGAGTTCACCCCTCCACTTT
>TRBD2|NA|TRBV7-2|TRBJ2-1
CASSFRLAGGIEQFF
TGTGCCAGCAGCTTCAGACTAGCGGGGGGCATTGAGCAGTTCTTC
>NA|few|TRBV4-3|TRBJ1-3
CASSPSQAYSGNTIYF
TGCGCCAGCAGCCCAAGCCAGGCCTACTCTGGAAACACCATATATTTT
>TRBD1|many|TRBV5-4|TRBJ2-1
CASSWYGQGIPFF
TGTGCCAGCAGCTGGTACGGACAGGGTATCCCGTTCTTC
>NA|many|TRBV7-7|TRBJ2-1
CATAAGLANEQFF
TGTGCCACAGCGGCCGGTTTGGCCAATGAGCAGTTCTTC
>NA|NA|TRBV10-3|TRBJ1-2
CAISESGLGGYTF
TGTGCCATCAGTGAGTCAGGGCTCGGGGGCTACACCTTC
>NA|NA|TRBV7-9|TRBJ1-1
CASSRPEGGNTEAFF
TGTGCCAGCAGCAGACCGGAGGGGGGAAACACTGAAGCTTTCTTT
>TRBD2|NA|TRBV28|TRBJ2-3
CASTPGGLAGGGGEFTSTDKQYF
TGTGCCAGCACGCCCGGTGGGCTAGCGGGGGGCGGAGGTGAATTCACTAGCACAGATAAGCAGTATTTT
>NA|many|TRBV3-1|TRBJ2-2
CASSQLLGQSVGELFF
TGTGCCAGCAGCCAATTGCTAGGACAGTCCGTCGGGGAGCTGTTTTTT
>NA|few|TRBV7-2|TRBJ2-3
CASSLDPADTQYF
TGTGCCAGCAGCCTGGACCCCGCGGATACGCAGTATTTT
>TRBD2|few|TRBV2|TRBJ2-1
CASRQASGYNEQFF
TGTGCCAGCAGGCAAGCTAGCGGCTACAATGAGCAGTTCTTC
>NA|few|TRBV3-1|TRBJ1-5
CASSQALGGGAQHF
TGTGCCAGCAGCCAAGCCCTGGGCGGCGGGGCCCAGCATTTT
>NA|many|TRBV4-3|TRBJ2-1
CASSQGVKLSYNEQFF
TGCGCCAGCAGCCAGGGTGTTAAGCTTTCCTACAATGAGCAGTTCTTC
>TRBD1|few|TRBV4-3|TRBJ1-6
CASSQDRQGASPLHF
TGCGCCAGCAGCCAAGATAGGCAGGGGGCTTCACCCCTCCACTTT
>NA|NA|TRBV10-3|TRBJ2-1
CAIRRGGPNEQFF
TGTGCCATCAGGAGGGGGGGCCCCAATGAGCAGTTCTTC
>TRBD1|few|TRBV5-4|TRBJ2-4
CASSLGTGGRFQYF
TGTGCCAGCAGCCTAGGGACAGGGGGCCGCTTTCAGTACTTC
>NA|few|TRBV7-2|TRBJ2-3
CASRNQRGSDTQYF
TGTGCCAGCAGGAACCAAAGGGGGTCAGATACGCAGTATTTT
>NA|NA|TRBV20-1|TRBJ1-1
CSAPPQGPAEAFF
TGCAGTGCTCCCCCACAGGGTCCGGCTGAAGCTTTCTTT
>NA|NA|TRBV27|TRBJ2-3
CASSLSITPPPKDTQYF
TGTGCCAGCAGTTTATCGATAACCCCCCCGCCAAAAGATACGCAGTATTTT
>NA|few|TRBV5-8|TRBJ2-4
CASSLVHGVGFPKNIQYF
TGTGCCAGCAGCTTGGTTCACGGTGTCGGGTTCCCCAAAAACATTCAGTACTTC
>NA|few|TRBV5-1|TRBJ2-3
CASSLGEITDTQYF
TGCGCCAGCAGCTTGGGAGAGATCACAGATACGCAGTATTTT
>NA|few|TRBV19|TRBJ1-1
CASSTQTTMGAFF
TGTGCCAGTAGTACCCAGACCACGATGGGAGCTTTCTTT
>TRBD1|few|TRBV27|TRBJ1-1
CASSLNQGATEAFF
TGTGCCAGCAGTTTAAACCAGGGGGCGACTGAAGCTTTCTTT
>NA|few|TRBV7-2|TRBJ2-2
CASQAWGAGELFF
TGTGCCAGCCAAGCTTGGGGTGCCGGGGAGCTGTTTTTT
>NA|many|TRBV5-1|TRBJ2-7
CASSLEAPSNEQYF
TGCGCCAGCAGCTTGGAGGCTCCTTCAAACGAGCAGTACTTC